The clone carrying this T cell receptor beta chain appeared once. This sample was taken from a study of shared clonotypes between healthy human individuals. The data were produced by immunoSEQ multiplex PCR, yet TCRdb's version contains in-frame clones alone and is incomplete. The sample lists 850,000 to 1,200,000 clones, approximately 76% seen once, with less than 1.5% in the top ten. Germline trimming cut 6 bases from V and 6 bases from J; bases unmatched to any gene: 16. This CDR3 region has 16 residues. Germline V CDR1 and CDR2: WSHSY, SAAADI. The specimen sequenced was memory CD4+ T cells sorted from blood. Subset meaning: CD45RA-negative fraction. The chain joins TRBV10-2 to TRBJ2-7, with 8 nucleotides matching TRBD2. This TCR came from a man aged 18 to 30 in good health. In DNA form, the CDR3 reads TGCGCCAGCAGGCCCCTCTCGAGCGGGAGTTCGGTCGAGCAGTACTTC. Translated, it gives CASRPLSSGSSVEQYF.